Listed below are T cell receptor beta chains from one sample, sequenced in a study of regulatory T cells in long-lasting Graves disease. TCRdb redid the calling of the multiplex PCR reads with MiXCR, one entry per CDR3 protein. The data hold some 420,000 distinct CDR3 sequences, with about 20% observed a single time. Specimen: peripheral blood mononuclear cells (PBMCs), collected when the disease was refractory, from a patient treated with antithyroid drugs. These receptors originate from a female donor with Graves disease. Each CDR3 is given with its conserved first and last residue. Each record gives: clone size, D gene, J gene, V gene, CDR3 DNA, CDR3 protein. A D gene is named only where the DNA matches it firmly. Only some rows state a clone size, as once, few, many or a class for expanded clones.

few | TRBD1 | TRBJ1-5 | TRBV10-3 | TGTGCCATCAGTGACAGGACAGGTCCTAATCAGCCCCAGCATTTT | CAISDRTGPNQPQHF
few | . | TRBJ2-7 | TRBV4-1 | TGCGCCAGCAGCCTAGGGACGCACTCCTACGAGCAGTACTTC | CASSLGTHSYEQYF
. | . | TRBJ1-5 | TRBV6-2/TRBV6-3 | TGTGCCACGGCGGGGAGAAGGGAGCAGCCCCAGCATTTT | CATAGRREQPQHF
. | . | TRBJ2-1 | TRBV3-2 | TGTGCCGTCCAGCGGGGGTTCGTCAACAATGAGCAGTTCTTC | CAVQRGFVNNEQFF
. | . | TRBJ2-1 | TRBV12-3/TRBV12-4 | TGTGCCAGCAGTCCGATATGGAATGAGCAGTTCTTC | CASSPIWNEQFF
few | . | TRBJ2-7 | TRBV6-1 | TGTGCCAGCAGTGAGAACAGGTTCGAGCAGTACTTC | CASSENRFEQYF
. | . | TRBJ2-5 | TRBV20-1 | TGCAGTGCTAGAGATTTCCAGGGGCCGGAGACCCAGTACTTC | CSARDFQGPETQYF
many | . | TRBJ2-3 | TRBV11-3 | TGTGCCAGCGAAGGGCAGGCTCATGGAGATACGCAGTATTTT | CASEGQAHGDTQYF
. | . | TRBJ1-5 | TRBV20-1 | TGCAGTGCTAGTCATGCAGGGAAAGTACAGCCCCAGCATTTT | CSASHAGKVQPQHF
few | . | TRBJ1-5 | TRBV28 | TGTGCCAGCAGTTTCCCCGGGAGTGAGGCTCAGCCCCAGCATTTT | CASSFPGSEAQPQHF
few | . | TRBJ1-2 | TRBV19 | TGTGCCAGCTCTGCTTTTGTACAGGGCTGGGATGGCTACACCTTC | CASSAFVQGWDGYTF
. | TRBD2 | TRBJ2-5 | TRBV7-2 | TGTGCCAGCAGCTCTAGCGGGAAACAAGAGACCCAGTACTTC | CASSSSGKQETQYF
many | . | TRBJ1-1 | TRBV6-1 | TGTGCCAGCAGTCCCGGTGCTCTGGCCACTGAAGCTTTCTTT | CASSPGALATEAFF
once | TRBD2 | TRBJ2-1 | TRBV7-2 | TGTGCCAGCAGCTTCCCATCTAGCGGGAGGGCAGACAATGAGCAGTTCTTC | CASSFPSSGRADNEQFF
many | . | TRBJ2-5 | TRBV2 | TGTGCCAGCACCCTAGCGCACAGGGGAGAGACCCAGTACTTC | CASTLAHRGETQYF
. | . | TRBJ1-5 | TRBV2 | TGTGCCAGCAGGCAGGCCTACAGCCACAATCAGCCCCAGCATTTT | CASRQAYSHNQPQHF
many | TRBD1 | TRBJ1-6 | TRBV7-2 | TGTGCCAGCAGCTTGATCGATACGGGGACAGGGATCTCACCCCTCCACTTT | CASSLIDTGTGISPLHF
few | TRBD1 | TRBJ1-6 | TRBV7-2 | TGTGCCAGCAGCATCCGGGACAGGTTAAATTCACCCCTCCACTTT | CASSIRDRLNSPLHF
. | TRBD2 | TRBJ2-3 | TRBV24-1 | TGTGCCACCAGTGGAGCGGGAACAGATACGCAGTATTTT | CATSGAGTDTQYF
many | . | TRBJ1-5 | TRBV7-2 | TGTGCCAGCAGCTTAGTTGGCGGGGATAGCAATCAGCCCCAGCATTTT | CASSLVGGDSNQPQHF
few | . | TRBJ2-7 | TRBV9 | TGTGCCAGCAGCGCCTTCAGGGGAGGGAGATACGAGCAGTACTTC | CASSAFRGGRYEQYF
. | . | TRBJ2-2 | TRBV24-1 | . | CATSDYLAGGPPGSCFF
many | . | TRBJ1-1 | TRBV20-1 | TGCAGTGCTAGAGATAGGAGGGACACTGAAGCTTTCTTT | CSARDRRDTEAFF
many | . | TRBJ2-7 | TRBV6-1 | TGTGCCAGCAGTAGGCGCCGGAGGAGGTACGAGCAGTACTTC | CASSRRRRRYEQYF
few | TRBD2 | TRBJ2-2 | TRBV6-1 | TGTGCCAGCAGTGCCGGGACTAGCGGGGGGGCTATCACCGGGGAGCTGTTTTTT | CASSAGTSGGAITGELFF
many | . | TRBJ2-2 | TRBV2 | TGTGCCAGCAGTGAAACTCCGAACACCGGGGAGCTGTTTTTT | CASSETPNTGELFF
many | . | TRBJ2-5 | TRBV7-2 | TGTGCCAGCAGCCCATACCGAGAGACCCAGTACTTC | CASSPYRETQYF
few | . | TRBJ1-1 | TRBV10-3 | TGTGCCATCAGTGGATGGGGGGGGAACACTGAAGCTTTCTTT | CAISGWGGNTEAFF
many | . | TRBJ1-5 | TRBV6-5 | TGTGCCAGCAGTTACTCGAGAGGCAATCAGCCCCAGCATTTT | CASSYSRGNQPQHF